This T cell receptor (beta chain) was recorded in a study of response to subunit inactivated influenza vaccine. Study-wide results and limits: The authors offered the suggestion that each seasonal influenza vaccination recruits few new T cells.

Trimming took 5 bases from V and 0 from J, leaving 11 bases between them. This CDR3 has 14 residues. The sample holds a few counts of this clonotype. What it recognizes is unknown. MiXCR, run by TCRdb on the RT-PCR reads, gives a single entry per CDR3 protein. The sample carries about 520,000 distinct CDR3 sequences, 6% to 9% recorded once. The chain has TRBV12-3 or TRBV12-4 and TRBJ2-7; TRBD1 is a possible D gene (6 bases). Source: PBMCs from blood, taken around 25 months after vaccination. The TCR originated in a man between 50 and 70 years old who received an inactivated influenza vaccine. CDR3 bases: TGTGCCAGCAGTGTAGAACAGGGCTCCTACGAGCAGTACTTC. It translates to CASSVEQGSYEQYF.